This T cell receptor (beta chain) was sequenced in a study of shared clonotypes between healthy human individuals. Study overall: Donors consisted of two women and three men between 18 and 49.

On this clone: Its target is unknown.

Donors were Caucasian adults residing in Nashville, Tennessee, USA. Sorted-subset replicate PCR reactions contained 200 ng DNA, corresponding to some 30,000 T cell genomes. Assay: immunoSEQ multiplex PCR; the TCRdb copy retains only in-frame clones and omits some. Of over 2 million clones listed, about 90% are singletons. The CDR3 is 13 residues long. Trimming shortened V by 1 base and J by 1 base, and 5 bases separated the two germline ends. Germline loops: CDR1 SGHKS, CDR2 YYEKEE (reference sequence). Study results and limitations: Clonotype sharing among donors, it was expected, would be affected by sequencing depth.

Sequenced sample: naive CD4+ T cells from PBMCs. Subset given: CD45RA+ positively selected. This chain connects TRBV5-5 to TRBJ2-5; D remains unclear. This TCR was sampled from a man younger than 35 in good health. Some clones in this sample may be carry-over from other donors' samples. The CDR3 region is CASSLLRQETQYF. The CDR3 nucleotides read TGTGCCAGCAGCTTGCTCCGCCAAGAGACCCAGTACTTC.